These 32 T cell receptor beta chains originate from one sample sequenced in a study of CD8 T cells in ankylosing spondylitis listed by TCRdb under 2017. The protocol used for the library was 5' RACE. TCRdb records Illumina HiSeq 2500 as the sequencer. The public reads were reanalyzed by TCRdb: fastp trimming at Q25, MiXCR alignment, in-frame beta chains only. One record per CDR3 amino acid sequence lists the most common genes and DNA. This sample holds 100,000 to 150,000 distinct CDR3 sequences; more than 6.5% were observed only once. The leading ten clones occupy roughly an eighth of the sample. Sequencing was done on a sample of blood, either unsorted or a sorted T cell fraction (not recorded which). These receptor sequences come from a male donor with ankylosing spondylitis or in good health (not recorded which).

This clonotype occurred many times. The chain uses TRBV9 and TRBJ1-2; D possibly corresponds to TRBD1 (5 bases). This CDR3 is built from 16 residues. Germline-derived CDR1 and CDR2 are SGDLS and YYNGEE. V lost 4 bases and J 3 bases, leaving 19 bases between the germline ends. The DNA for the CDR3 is TGTGCCAGCAGCCCCGGGCCTCGGGGGGAGGACTATGGCTACACCTTC. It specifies CASSPGPRGEDYGYTF.

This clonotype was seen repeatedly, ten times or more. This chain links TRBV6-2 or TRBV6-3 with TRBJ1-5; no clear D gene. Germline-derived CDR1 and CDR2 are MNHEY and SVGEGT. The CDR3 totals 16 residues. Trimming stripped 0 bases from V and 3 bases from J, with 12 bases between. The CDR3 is CASSYSFLQINQPQHF. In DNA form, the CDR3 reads TGTGCCAGCAGTTACTCGTTCTTACAGATCAATCAGCCCCAGCATTTT.

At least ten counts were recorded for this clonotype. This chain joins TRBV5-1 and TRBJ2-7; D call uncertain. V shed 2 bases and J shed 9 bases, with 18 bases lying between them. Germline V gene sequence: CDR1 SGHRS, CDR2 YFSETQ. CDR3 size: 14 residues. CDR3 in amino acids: CASSLNGDGTSQYF. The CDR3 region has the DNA TGCGCCAGCAGCTTAAATGGAGACGGAACATCGCAGTACTTC.

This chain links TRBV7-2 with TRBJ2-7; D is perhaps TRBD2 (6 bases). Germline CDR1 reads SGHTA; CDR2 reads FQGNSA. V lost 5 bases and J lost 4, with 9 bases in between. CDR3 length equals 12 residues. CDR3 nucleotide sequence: TGTGCCAGCAGCCAACTAGCTTACGAGCAGTACTTC. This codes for CASSQLAYEQYF. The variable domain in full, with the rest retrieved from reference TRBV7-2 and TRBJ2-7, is GAGVSQSPSNKVTEKGKDVELRCDPISGHTALYWYRQSLGQGLEFLIYFQGNSAPDKSGLPSDRFSAERTGGSVSTLTIQRTQQEDSAVYLCASSQLAYEQYFGPGTRLTVT.

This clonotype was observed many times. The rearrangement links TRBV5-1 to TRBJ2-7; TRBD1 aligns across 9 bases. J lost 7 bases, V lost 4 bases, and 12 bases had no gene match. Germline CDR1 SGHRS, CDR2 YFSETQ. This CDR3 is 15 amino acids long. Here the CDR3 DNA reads TGCGCCAGCAGCAATAACCTTGACAGGGGGGATGAGCAGTACTTC. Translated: CASSNNLDRGDEQYF.

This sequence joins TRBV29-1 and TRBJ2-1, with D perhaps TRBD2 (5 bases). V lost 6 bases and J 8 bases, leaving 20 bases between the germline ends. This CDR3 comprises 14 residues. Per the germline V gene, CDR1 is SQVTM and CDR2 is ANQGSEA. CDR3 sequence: CSVQKLGSRDEQFF. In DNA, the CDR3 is TGCAGCGTACAGAAACTAGGGTCTCGGGATGAGCAGTTCTTC.

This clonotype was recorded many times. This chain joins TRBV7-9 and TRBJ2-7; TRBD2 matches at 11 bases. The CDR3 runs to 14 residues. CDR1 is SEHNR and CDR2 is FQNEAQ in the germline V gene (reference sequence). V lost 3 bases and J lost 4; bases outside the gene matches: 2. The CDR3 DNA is TGTGCCAGCAGCTTGGGACTAGCGGAATACGAGCAGTACTTC. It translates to CASSLGLAEYEQYF.

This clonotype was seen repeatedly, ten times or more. The CDR3 DNA reads as TGCGCCAGCAGCCGCGGTCAGGTGGTAAGGGGCACTGAAGCTTTCTTT. Its protein product is CASSRGQVVRGTEAFF. This rearrangement joins TRBV5-1 to TRBJ1-1; D is perhaps TRBD1 (5 bases). V was cut by 4 bases and J by 4 bases, with 20 bases left in between. The CDR3 is made up of 16 amino acids. The V gene's germline CDR1 is SGHRS and CDR2 YFSETQ.

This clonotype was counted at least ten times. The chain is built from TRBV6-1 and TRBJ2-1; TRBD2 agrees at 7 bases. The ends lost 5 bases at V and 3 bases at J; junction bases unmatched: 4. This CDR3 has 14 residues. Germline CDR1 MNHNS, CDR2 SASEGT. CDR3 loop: CASSRASGYNEQFF. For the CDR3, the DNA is TGTGCCAGCAGTCGGGCTAGCGGCTACAATGAGCAGTTCTTC.

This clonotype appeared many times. In DNA form, the CDR3 reads TGCGCCAGCAGCCACGGACCCAATTCACCCCTCCACTTT. Translating it yields CASSHGPNSPLHF. The rearrangement uses TRBV4-1 and TRBJ1-6; D remains unclear. Germline V gene data show CDR1 as MGHRA and CDR2 as YSYEKL. The CDR3 has 13 amino acids. The germline V and J ends were trimmed by 3 bases and 7 bases, with 7 bases remaining between them.

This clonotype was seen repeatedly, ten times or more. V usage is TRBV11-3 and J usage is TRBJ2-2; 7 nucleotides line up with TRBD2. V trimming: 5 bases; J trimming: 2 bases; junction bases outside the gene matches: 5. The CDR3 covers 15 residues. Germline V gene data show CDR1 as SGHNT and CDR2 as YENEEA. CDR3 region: CASSLSGSNTGELFF. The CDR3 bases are TGTGCCAGCAGCCTTAGCGGGTCTAACACCGGGGAGCTGTTTTTT.

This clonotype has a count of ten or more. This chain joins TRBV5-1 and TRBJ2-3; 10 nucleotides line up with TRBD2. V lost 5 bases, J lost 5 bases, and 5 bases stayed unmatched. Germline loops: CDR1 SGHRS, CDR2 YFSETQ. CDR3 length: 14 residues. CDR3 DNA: TGCGCCAGCAGAAGCGGGGGGGCAGGAGATACGCAGTATTTT. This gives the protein CASRSGGAGDTQYF.

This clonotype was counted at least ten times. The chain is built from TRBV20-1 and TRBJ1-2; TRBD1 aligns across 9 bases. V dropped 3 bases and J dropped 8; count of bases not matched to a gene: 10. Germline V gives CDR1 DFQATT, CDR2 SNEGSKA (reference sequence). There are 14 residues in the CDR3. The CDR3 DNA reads TGCAGTGCTAGGGAGGGACAGGGAATTGGCGGCTACACCTTC. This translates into CSAREGQGIGGYTF.

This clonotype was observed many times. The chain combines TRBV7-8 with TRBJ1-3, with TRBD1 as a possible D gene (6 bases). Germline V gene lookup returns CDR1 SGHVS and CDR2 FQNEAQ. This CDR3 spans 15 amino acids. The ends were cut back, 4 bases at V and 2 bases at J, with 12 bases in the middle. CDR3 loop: CASSSEGGAGNTIYF. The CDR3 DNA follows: TGTGCCAGCAGCTCGGAGGGGGGCGCTGGAAACACCATATATTTT.

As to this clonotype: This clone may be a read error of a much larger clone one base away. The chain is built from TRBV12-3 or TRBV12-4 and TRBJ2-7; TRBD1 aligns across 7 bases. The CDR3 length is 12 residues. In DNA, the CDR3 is TGTGCCAGCAGTTTAGAGGGGGCCGAGCGGTACTTC. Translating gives CASSLEGAERYF.

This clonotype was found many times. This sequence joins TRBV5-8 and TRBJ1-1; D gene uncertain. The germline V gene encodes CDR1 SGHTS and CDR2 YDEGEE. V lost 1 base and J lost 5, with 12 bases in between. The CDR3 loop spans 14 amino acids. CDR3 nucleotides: TGTGCCAGCAGCTTGTTCAGCTCCAGGACTGAAGCTTTCTTT. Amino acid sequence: CASSLFSSRTEAFF.

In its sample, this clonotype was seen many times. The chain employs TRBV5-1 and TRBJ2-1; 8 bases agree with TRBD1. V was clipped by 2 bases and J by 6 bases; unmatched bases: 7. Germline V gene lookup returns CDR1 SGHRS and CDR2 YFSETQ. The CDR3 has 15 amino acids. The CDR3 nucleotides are TGCGCCAGCAGCTTCGTGGGGACAGGTTTCAATGAGCAGTTCTTC. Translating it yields CASSFVGTGFNEQFF.

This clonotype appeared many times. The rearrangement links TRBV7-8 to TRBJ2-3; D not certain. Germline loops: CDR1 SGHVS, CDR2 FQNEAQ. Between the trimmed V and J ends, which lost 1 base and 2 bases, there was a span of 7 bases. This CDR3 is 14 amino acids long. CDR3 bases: TGTGCCAGCAGCTTAGGTTTCAACACAGATACGCAGTATTTT. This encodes CASSLGFNTDTQYF.

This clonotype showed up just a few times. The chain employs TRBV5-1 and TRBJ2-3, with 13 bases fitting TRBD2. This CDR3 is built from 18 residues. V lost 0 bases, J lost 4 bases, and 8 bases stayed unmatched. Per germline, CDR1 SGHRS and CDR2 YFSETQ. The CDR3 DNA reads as TGCGCCAGCAGCTTGGAAGGACTAGCGGGAGTAGTATCAGATACGCAGTATTTT. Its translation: CASSLEGLAGVVSDTQYF.

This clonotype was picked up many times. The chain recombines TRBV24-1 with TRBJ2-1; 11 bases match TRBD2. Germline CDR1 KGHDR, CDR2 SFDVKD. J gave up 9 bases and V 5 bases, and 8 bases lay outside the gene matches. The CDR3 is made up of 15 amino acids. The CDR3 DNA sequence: TGTGCCACCAGTGTTATAGCGGGAGGGCCGGGTGAGCAGTTCTTC. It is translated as CATSVIAGGPGEQFF.

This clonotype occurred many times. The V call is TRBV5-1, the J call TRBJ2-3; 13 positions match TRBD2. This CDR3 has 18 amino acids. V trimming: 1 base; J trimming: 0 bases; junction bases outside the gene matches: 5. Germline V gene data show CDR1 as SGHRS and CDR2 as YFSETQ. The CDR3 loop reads CASSLFPTSGGSTDTQYF. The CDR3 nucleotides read TGCGCCAGCAGCTTGTTCCCGACTAGCGGGGGGAGCACAGATACGCAGTATTTT.

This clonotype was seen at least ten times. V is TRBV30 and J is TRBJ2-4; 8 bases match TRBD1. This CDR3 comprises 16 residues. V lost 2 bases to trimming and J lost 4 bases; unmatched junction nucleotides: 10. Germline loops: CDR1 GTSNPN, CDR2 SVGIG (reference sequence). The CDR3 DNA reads TGTGCCTGGAGTACAGGGGGGACAGCCGGAAAAAACATTCAGTACTTC. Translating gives CAWSTGGTAGKNIQYF. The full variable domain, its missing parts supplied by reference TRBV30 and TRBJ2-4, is SQTIHQWPATLVQPVGSPLSLECTVEGTSNPNLYWYRQAAGRGLQLLFYSVGIGQISSEVPQNLSASRPQDRQFILSSKKLLLSDSGFYLCAWSTGGTAGKNIQYFGAGTRLSVL.

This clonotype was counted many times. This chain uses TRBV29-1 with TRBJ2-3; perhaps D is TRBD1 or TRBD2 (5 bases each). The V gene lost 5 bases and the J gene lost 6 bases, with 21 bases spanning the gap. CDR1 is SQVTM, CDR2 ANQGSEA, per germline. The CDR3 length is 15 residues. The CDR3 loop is CSVLLLEGKGDTQYF. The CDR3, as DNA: TGCAGCGTTCTCCTACTAGAGGGAAAGGGGGATACGCAGTATTTT.

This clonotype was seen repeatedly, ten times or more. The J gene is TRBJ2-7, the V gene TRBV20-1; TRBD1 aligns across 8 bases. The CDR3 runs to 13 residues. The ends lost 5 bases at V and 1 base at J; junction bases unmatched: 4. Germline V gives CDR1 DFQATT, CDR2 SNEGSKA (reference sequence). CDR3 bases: TGCAGTGCTTTCTGGACAGGGTCCTACGAGCAGTACTTC. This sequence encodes CSAFWTGSYEQYF.

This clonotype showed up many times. In nucleotides, the CDR3 is TGCGCCAGCAGTTTAGCGGGGATTCAAGAGACCCAGTACTTC. Its translation: CASSLAGIQETQYF. V is TRBV5-1 and J is TRBJ2-5; TRBD2 aligns across 8 bases. The germline gives CDR1 SGHRS, CDR2 YFSETQ. This CDR3 is 14 amino acids long. V shed 5 bases and J 2 bases; nucleotides not matched to a gene: 5.

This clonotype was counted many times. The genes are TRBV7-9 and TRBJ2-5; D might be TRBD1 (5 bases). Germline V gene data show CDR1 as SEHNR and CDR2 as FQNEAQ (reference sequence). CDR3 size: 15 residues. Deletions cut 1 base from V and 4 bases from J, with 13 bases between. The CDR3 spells CASSLERQNGETQYF. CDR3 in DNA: TGTGCCAGCAGCTTAGAACGACAGAACGGAGAGACCCAGTACTTC.

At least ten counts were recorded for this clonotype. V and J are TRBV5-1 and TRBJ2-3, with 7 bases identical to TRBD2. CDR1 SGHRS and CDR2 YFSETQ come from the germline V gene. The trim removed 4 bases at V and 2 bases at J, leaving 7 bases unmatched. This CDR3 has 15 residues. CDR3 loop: CASSRTRLDTDTQYF. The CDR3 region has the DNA TGCGCCAGCAGCCGGACTAGACTCGACACAGATACGCAGTATTTT.

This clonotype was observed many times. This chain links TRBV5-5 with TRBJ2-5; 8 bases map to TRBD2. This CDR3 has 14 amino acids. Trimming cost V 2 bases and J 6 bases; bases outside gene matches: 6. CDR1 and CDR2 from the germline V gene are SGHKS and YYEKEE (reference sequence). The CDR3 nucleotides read TGTGCCAGCAGCTTACGGACTAGCTTGAAGACCCAGTACTTC. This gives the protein CASSLRTSLKTQYF.

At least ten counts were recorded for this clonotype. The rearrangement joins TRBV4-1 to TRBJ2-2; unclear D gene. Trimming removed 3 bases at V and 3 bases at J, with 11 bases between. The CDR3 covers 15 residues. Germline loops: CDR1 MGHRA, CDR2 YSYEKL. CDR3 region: CASSHADGYTGELFF. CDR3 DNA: TGCGCCAGCAGCCATGCCGACGGATACACCGGGGAGCTGTTTTTT.

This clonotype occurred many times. The CDR3 DNA is TGCAGTGCTACCAAGCGGTATGGCAATCAGCCCCAGCATTTT. It specifies CSATKRYGNQPQHF. This chain links TRBV20-1 with TRBJ1-5; D gene unclear. The length of the CDR3 is 14 residues. The ends were cut back, 4 bases at V and 2 bases at J, with 12 bases in the middle. The germline V gene encodes CDR1 DFQATT and CDR2 SNEGSKA (reference sequence).

This CDR3 reads CSATIGRAGTDTQYF. Here the CDR3 DNA reads TGCAGTGCTACTATCGGGAGGGCCGGCACAGATACGCAGTATTTT. This chain links TRBV20-1 with TRBJ2-3; 8 bases are a match to TRBD2. J lost 1 base, V lost 4 bases, and 7 bases had no gene match. The CDR3 runs 15 residues. Per germline, CDR1 DFQATT and CDR2 SNEGSKA (reference sequence).

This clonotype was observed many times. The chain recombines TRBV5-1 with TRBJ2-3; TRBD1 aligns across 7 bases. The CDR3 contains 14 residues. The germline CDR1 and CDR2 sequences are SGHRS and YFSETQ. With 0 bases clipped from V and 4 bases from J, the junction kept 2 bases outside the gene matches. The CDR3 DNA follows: TGCGCCAGCAGCTTGGAGCAGGGGGCAGATACGCAGTATTTT. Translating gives CASSLEQGADTQYF.